This T cell receptor (beta chain) was documented in a study of blood T cell repertoires in COVID-19. Some clones are missing from TCRdb's copy, which holds only in-frame ones; the method was immunoSEQ multiplex PCR. The data hold over 250,000 clones, with more than 75% observed a single time. This CDR3 has 17 residues. J was trimmed by 4 bases and V by 0 bases; bases with no gene match: 11. Germline lookup yields CDR1 MGHRA and CDR2 YSYEKL. The material sequenced was PBMCs or T cells enriched from blood (not recorded which). This clonotype originated in a woman under 30 who had recovered from COVID-19. The V gene is TRBV4-1, the J gene TRBJ2-5, with 7 bases aligning to TRBD1. CDR3 sequence reads: CASSQDLGRGTSETQYF. CDR3 DNA: TGCGCCAGCAGCCAAGATCTAGGCAGGGGGACCTCAGAGACCCAGTACTTC.